A single sample gave rise to the 8 T cell receptor beta chains below, sequenced in a study of regulatory T cells in long-lasting Graves disease. Sequencing libraries for TCR beta were prepared with iRepertoire HTBI primers and Arm-PCR of CDR3 regions. MiXCR was run by TCRdb on the multiplex PCR reads, yielding one entry per CDR3 protein. The repertoire has about 470,000 distinct CDR3 sequences, roughly 20% of them found once; the top ten carry about 7.8%. The time point was: persistent/refractory GD, antithyroid drugs over 5 years with positive TRAb. RNA extracted from PBMCs served as the sequencing template. The sample consisted of peripheral blood mononuclear cells (PBMCs), taken when the disease was refractory, from a patient treated with antithyroid drugs. The source is a female donor with Graves disease.

The sample holds a few counts of this clonotype. This rearrangement joins TRBV27 to TRBJ2-7; 11 nucleotides line up with TRBD2. Germline trimming cut 4 bases from V and 4 bases from J; bases unmatched to any gene: 6. Germline assignment: CDR1 MNHEY and CDR2 SMNVEV (reference sequence). The CDR3 totals 15 residues. The CDR3 sequence: CASSSLAGGVYEQYF. The CDR3 DNA sequence: TGTGCCAGCAGTTCCCTAGCGGGGGGCGTGTACGAGCAGTACTTC.

The chain uses TRBV28 and TRBJ2-1; tentatively, D is TRBD2 (6 bases). The V gene's germline CDR1 is MDHEN and CDR2 SYDVKM. This CDR3 region has 15 residues. V lost 4 bases to trimming and J lost 5 bases, with 15 bases between them. The CDR3 bases are TGTGCCAGCAGTTCAACTAGCTCGGGTAACAATGAGCAGTTCTTC. Translation gives CASSSTSSGNNEQFF.

This clonotype was counted many times. J is TRBJ1-5 and V is TRBV27, with TRBD1 as a possible D gene (5 bases). There are 16 residues in the CDR3. Per germline, CDR1 MNHEY and CDR2 SMNVEV (reference sequence). The germline V and J ends were trimmed by 4 bases and 0 bases, with 13 bases remaining between them. The CDR3 is CASSSQGFNSNQPQHF. In DNA form, the CDR3 reads TGTGCCAGCAGTTCCCAGGGCTTTAATAGCAATCAGCCCCAGCATTTT.

The rearrangement joins TRBV29-1 to TRBJ2-7, with 8 positions matching TRBD2. V gave up 4 bases and J gave up 0 bases; unmatched junction bases: 2. The CDR3 has 13 residues. Germline CDR1 and CDR2: SQVTM and ANQGSEA. The CDR3: CSVGLALSYEQYF. CDR3 nucleotides: TGCAGCGTTGGACTAGCGCTCTCCTACGAGCAGTACTTC.

This chain connects TRBV6-5 to TRBJ2-5; 9 nucleotides agree with TRBD2. Looked up from germline, CDR1 is MNHEY and CDR2 is SVGAGI. This CDR3 contains 16 residues. V lost 4 bases to trimming and J lost 2 bases; unmatched junction nucleotides: 8. The CDR3 DNA reads as TGTGCCAGCAGTTCCATAGCGGGAGCAAGACAAGAGACCCAGTACTTC. Translated, it gives CASSSIAGARQETQYF.

This clonotype was recorded many times. The gene calls are TRBV28 and TRBJ2-7; D gene uncertain. Per the germline V gene, CDR1 is MDHEN and CDR2 is SYDVKM. The CDR3 has 12 amino acids. V was pared by 3 bases and J by 3 bases, with 6 bases between. CDR3 in DNA: TGTGCCAGCAGTTTCCCGTTCTACGAGCAGTACTTC. Translating it yields CASSFPFYEQYF.

This clonotype was counted many times. The V gene is TRBV27, the J gene TRBJ1-6; D is ambiguous. The CDR3 is made up of 14 amino acids. The germline V gene has CDR1 MNHEY and CDR2 SMNVEV (reference sequence). V was trimmed by 3 bases and J by 5 bases, leaving 8 bases between them. CDR3 sequence reads: CASSLSADNSPLHF. The CDR3 nucleotides read TGTGCCAGCAGTTTGTCGGCAGATAATTCACCCCTCCACTTT.

Turning to this clonotype: This may be a read error, as it is one base from a much larger clone. This chain joins TRBV6-1 and TRBJ2-5; 9 positions agree with TRBD1. The CDR3 sequence is 14 residues long. Trimming at V came to 6 bases and at J to 4 bases, leaving 6 bases not matched to a gene. The germline gives CDR1 MNHNS, CDR2 SASEGT. In DNA form, the CDR3 reads TGTGCCAGCAGCATACAGGGGGCAGGAGAGACCCAGTACTTC. Amino acids: CASSIQGAGETQYF.